The 27 T cell receptor beta chains reported below all come from one sample, sequenced in a study of PD-L1 blockade in urothelial cancer. Regarding time point: peripheral blood 6 weeks after treatment start. This table comes from immunoSEQ multiplex PCR, and its TCRdb copy is limited to in-frame clones, with some not included. The sample contains about 120,000 clones, around nine tenths of which appear only once. This specimen consisted of PBMCs, obtained around atezolizumab (anti-PD-L1) treatment. These receptor sequences come from a man aged 55 to 69 with urothelial cancer.

This sequence joins TRBV4-3 and TRBJ1-2; 7 nucleotides line up with TRBD1. The J segment lost 4 bases and the V segment lost 0 bases, leaving 2 bases of the junction unmatched. There are 14 residues in the CDR3. The germline V gene has CDR1 LGHNA and CDR2 YSLEER. The CDR3 DNA follows: TGCGCCAGCAGCCAAGACCAGGGGGTCTATGGCTACACCTTC. It encodes CASSQDQGVYGYTF.

The DNA of the CDR3 is TGCGCCAGCAGCTTTGTTCCGGGGACTTTCCTCACCGGGGAGCTGTTTTTT. It codes for CASSFVPGTFLTGELFF. The chain combines TRBV5-1 with TRBJ2-2, with TRBD2 as a possible D gene (6 bases). The length of the CDR3 is 17 residues. Trimming cost V 2 bases and J 4 bases, with 18 bases left between them. Germline lookup yields CDR1 SGHRS and CDR2 YFSETQ. Full variable domain (outside the CDR3, taken from reference TRBV5-1 and TRBJ2-2): KAGVTQTPRYLIKTRGQQVTLSCSPISGHRSVSWYQQTPGQGLQFLFEYFSETQRNKGNFPGRFSGRQFSNSRSEMNVSTLELGDSALYLCASSFVPGTFLTGELFFGEGSRLTVL.

The chain joins TRBV6-6 to TRBJ2-1; 7 positions match TRBD2. Germline V gene sequence: CDR1 MNHNY, CDR2 SVGAGI (reference sequence). Germline trimming cut 8 bases from V and 4 bases from J; bases unmatched to any gene: 8. The CDR3 has 14 amino acids. CDR3 in DNA: TGTGCCAGCGTGGGGACTAAGGATTACAATGAGCAGTTCTTC. It yields the protein CASVGTKDYNEQFF.

The chain links TRBV6-6 to TRBJ1-1; 8 bases line up with TRBD1. Germline loops: CDR1 MNHNY, CDR2 SVGAGI (reference sequence). This CDR3 has 13 amino acids. V shed 5 bases, J shed 9 bases, and the junction held 8 bases outside the gene matches. CDR3 loop: CASSPLTGAKAFF. The DNA of the CDR3 is TGTGCCAGCAGTCCCCTGACAGGGGCTAAAGCTTTCTTT.

The chain has TRBV9 and TRBJ1-3, with 9 bases matching TRBD1. The CDR3 has 17 amino acids. Trimming at V came to 10 bases and at J to 0 bases, leaving 14 bases not matched to a gene. Germline V gives CDR1 SGDLS, CDR2 YYNGEE. The CDR3 coding sequence is TGTGCCGCCTCCCCCCACCAGGACAGGGGCTCTGGAAACACCATATATTTT. As protein: CAASPHQDRGSGNTIYF.

This chain links TRBV2 with TRBJ2-3, with 7 bases that match TRBD2. After removal of 7 bases from V and 1 base from J, the junction contained 5 bases not matched to a gene. Looked up from germline, CDR1 is SNHLY and CDR2 is FYNNEI. The CDR3 loop spans 14 amino acids. Here the CDR3 reads CASTSGAGTDTQYF. The CDR3 DNA reads TGTGCCAGCACAAGCGGGGCCGGCACAGATACGCAGTATTTT.

The rearrangement links TRBV5-5 to TRBJ1-2, with TRBD1 matching over 9 bases. CDR3 length: 16 amino acids. V lost 3 bases, J lost 2 bases, and 8 bases stayed unmatched. Germline loops: CDR1 SGHKS, CDR2 YYEKEE (reference sequence). The CDR3, as DNA: TGTGCCAGCAGCTCCGGACAGGGGACATTCAACTATGGCTACACCTTC. Its protein is CASSSGQGTFNYGYTF.

This chain links TRBV21-1 with TRBJ1-1; TRBD1 is the table's D call and was not checked against the DNA. TRBV21-1 is listed as a pseudogene. The CDR3 is 13 amino acids. For the CDR3, the DNA is TGTGCCAGCAGCAAAGGACAGAACACTGAAGCTTTCTTT. Translation gives CASSKGQNTEAFF.

This chain links TRBV11-1 with TRBJ2-1; 10 bases align to TRBD2. The V gene end was trimmed by 6 bases and the J gene end by 10 bases; junction bases not matched to a gene: 9. CDR1 is SGHAT, CDR2 FQDESV, per germline (reference sequence). This CDR3 has 14 amino acids. The CDR3 loop reads CASRSGRAGGEQFF. The CDR3 DNA follows: TGTGCCAGCAGAAGCGGGAGGGCCGGTGGCGAGCAGTTCTTC. Combining the CDR3 with reference TRBV11-1 and TRBJ2-1 gives the whole variable domain EAEVAQSPRYKITEKSQAVAFWCDPISGHATLYWYRQILGQGPELLVQFQDESVVDDSQLPKDRFSAERLKGVDSTLKIQPAELGDSAMYLCASRSGRAGGEQFFGPGTRLTVL.

The chain has TRBV7-3 and TRBJ2-5; possible D gene TRBD1, 5 bases. V gave up 5 bases and J gave up 10 bases, with 14 bases separating them. Germline V gene data show CDR1 as SGHTA and CDR2 as FQGTGA. The CDR3 contains 12 residues. The CDR3 DNA sequence: TGTGCCAGCAGCGTTCAAGGGGATATCCAGTACTTC. Protein product: CASSVQGDIQYF.

The chain combines TRBV4-2 with TRBJ2-7; possible D gene TRBD1, 5 bases. The CDR3 is 13 residues long. Trimming took 1 base from V and 4 from J, leaving 8 bases between them. Germline CDR1 reads LGHNA; CDR2 reads YNFKEQ. Here the CDR3 reads CASSQGTPYEQYF. The CDR3 DNA sequence: TGTGCCAGCAGCCAAGGGACACCTTACGAGCAGTACTTC.

CDR3 DNA sequence: TGCGCCAGCAGCTTGGTTGGCGGAGAGACCCAGTACTTC. Its protein product is CASSLVGGETQYF. This chain connects TRBV5-1 to TRBJ2-5; D unresolved. Trimming removed 0 bases from V and 4 bases from J, with 7 bases in between. From germline, CDR1 is SGHRS and CDR2 YFSETQ. The CDR3 is 13 amino acids.

The chain is built from TRBV29-1 and TRBJ2-4, with 14 nucleotides matching TRBD2. CDR3 length: 16 amino acids. Germline CDR1 reads SQVTM; CDR2 reads ANQGSEA. V trimming: 7 bases; J trimming: 6 bases; junction bases outside the gene matches: 11. CDR3 residues: CSAKGLAGDERNIQYF. The CDR3 coding sequence is TGCAGCGCAAAGGGACTAGCGGGAGATGAGAGAAACATTCAGTACTTC.

The gene calls are TRBV7-3 and TRBJ2-2; D unclear. This CDR3 is 13 amino acids long. V dropped 5 bases and J dropped 6 bases, with 10 bases sitting between them. Germline CDR1 is SGHTA and CDR2 is FQGTGA. CDR3 nucleotides: TGTGCCAGCAGCCCCATGGAGTCCGGGGAGCTGTTTTTT. Protein product: CASSPMESGELFF.

A single count supports this clone. The chain uses TRBV15 and TRBJ1-1; TRBD1 is a possible D gene (5 bases). CDR3 length: 17 residues. V was cut by 5 bases and J by 0 bases, with 19 bases left in between. The germline V gene has CDR1 LNHNV and CDR2 YYDKDF (reference sequence). CDR3 bases: TGTGCCACCAGCGCCCGACCCTTGGGGCTAATGAACACTGAAGCTTTCTTT. This translates into CATSARPLGLMNTEAFF.

The genes are TRBV5-1 and TRBJ2-5, with 9 nucleotides matching TRBD1. The germline CDR1 and CDR2 sequences are SGHRS and YFSETQ. J gave up 9 bases and V 0 bases, and 9 bases lay outside the gene matches. The CDR3 has 15 amino acids. DNA of the CDR3: TGCGCCAGCAGCTTGGTCCTGGGACAGGGTGAGGCCCAGTACTTC. Translation gives CASSLVLGQGEAQYF.

This chain links TRBV4-1 with TRBJ1-6; 7 bases align to TRBD1. The CDR3 has 15 amino acids. Germline V gives CDR1 MGHRA, CDR2 YSYEKL. V trimming: 3 bases; J trimming: 11 bases; junction bases outside the gene matches: 10. The chain's CDR3 is CASSHPDRVGTPLHF. The CDR3 DNA follows: TGCGCCAGCAGCCACCCTGACAGGGTTGGAACACCCCTCCACTTT.

The V call is TRBV5-1, the J call TRBJ2-7, with D maybe TRBD1 (6 bases). CDR3 length: 14 amino acids. Germline CDR1 is SGHRS and CDR2 is YFSETQ. V was pared by 0 bases and J by 6 bases, with 13 bases between. The CDR3 loop is CASSLEGVPSEQYF. The CDR3 DNA reads as TGCGCCAGCAGCTTGGAGGGGGTACCTTCCGAGCAGTACTTC.

This chain joins TRBV6-5 and TRBJ1-6, with D possibly being TRBD1 (5 bases). Germline assignment: CDR1 MNHEY and CDR2 SVGAGI. The CDR3 is 13 amino acids. Deletions cut 5 bases from V and 10 bases from J, with 12 bases between. CDR3 residues: CASSLEGLSPLHF. CDR3 coding DNA: TGTGCCAGCAGTCTGGAGGGGCTATCACCCCTCCACTTT.

The genes are TRBV5-1 and TRBJ2-1, with 12 nucleotides matching TRBD1. This CDR3 has 15 amino acids. V dropped 4 bases and J dropped 5; count of bases not matched to a gene: 4. Germline V gene lookup returns CDR1 SGHRS and CDR2 YFSETQ. The CDR3 nucleotides read TGCGCCAGCAGCAAGGGACAGGGGGCGAACAATGAGCAGTTCTTC. Protein sequence: CASSKGQGANNEQFF.

The rearrangement uses TRBV5-6 and TRBJ1-1; D not resolved. CDR1 is SGHDT and CDR2 is YYEEEE in the germline V gene. V gave up 0 bases and J gave up 0 bases, with 12 bases separating them. The CDR3 is made up of 16 amino acids. The CDR3 DNA follows: TGTGCCAGCAGCTTGGGAGGAGGAGTCATGAACACTGAAGCTTTCTTT. Translation gives CASSLGGGVMNTEAFF.

This clone was counted a few times. This chain joins TRBV2 and TRBJ1-5; tentative D call: TRBD1 (5 bases). Germline CDR1 reads SNHLY; CDR2 reads FYNNEI. Deletions cut 4 bases from V and 3 bases from J, with 10 bases between. The CDR3 loop spans 14 amino acids. CDR3 region: CASSGQRDNQPQHF. The CDR3, as DNA: TGTGCCAGCAGTGGACAGCGAGACAATCAGCCCCAGCATTTT. The full variable domain, completed using reference TRBV2 and TRBJ1-5, is EPEVTQTPSHQVTQMGQEVILRCVPISNHLYFYWYRQILGQKVEFLVSFYNNEISEKSEIFDDQFSVERPDGSNFTLKIRSTKLEDSAMYFCASSGQRDNQPQHFGDGTRLSIL.

In its sample, this clone was seen once. The J gene is TRBJ2-3, the V gene TRBV29-1; D unresolved. The CDR3 covers 12 residues. V was shortened by 5 bases and J by 2 bases, with 8 bases between the two germline ends. CDR1 SQVTM and CDR2 ANQGSEA come from the germline V gene. CDR3 DNA sequence: TGCAGCGTTTCCCTCCTCACAGATACGCAGTATTTT. Translation gives CSVSLLTDTQYF.

The rearrangement joins TRBV27 to TRBJ2-3; 8 bases match TRBD2. The ends lost 2 bases at V and 4 bases at J; junction bases unmatched: 5. Germline values: CDR1 MNHEY, CDR2 SMNVEV (reference sequence). The CDR3 has 15 residues. The CDR3 is CASSLDGGAADTQYF. DNA of the CDR3: TGTGCCAGCAGTTTAGACGGGGGGGCCGCAGATACGCAGTATTTT.

This chain connects TRBV5-4 to TRBJ2-2, with 11 bases lining up with TRBD2. The CDR3 consists of 16 residues. V was pared by 4 bases and J by 7 bases, with 9 bases of the junction left unmatched. Looked up from germline, CDR1 is SGHNT and CDR2 is YYREEE (reference sequence). CDR3 DNA sequence: TGTGCCAGCAGCCCTAGACTAGCGGGGAAGTTCGGGGAGCTGTTTTTT. Its protein is CASSPRLAGKFGELFF.

The V gene is TRBV9, the J gene TRBJ2-5; 7 positions match TRBD1. Germline V gives CDR1 SGDLS, CDR2 YYNGEE. V trimming: 4 bases; J trimming: 2 bases; junction bases outside the gene matches: 5. The CDR3 has 14 residues. CDR3 nucleotide sequence: TGTGCCAGCAGCCCGGGACAGCCTCAAGAGACCCAGTACTTC. This gives the protein CASSPGQPQETQYF.

The rearrangement joins TRBV5-8 to TRBJ1-4; D is possibly TRBD1 (6 bases). The CDR3 contains 14 residues. Germline V gene lookup returns CDR1 SGHTS and CDR2 YDEGEE. V lost 4 bases, J lost 4 bases, and 11 bases lay in between. The CDR3 spells CASSVTGFNEKLFF. The CDR3 DNA reads as TGTGCCAGCAGCGTGACAGGCTTTAATGAAAAACTGTTTTTT.